The rows below give T cell receptor beta chains drawn from one sample of a study of early T cells in non-severe SARS-CoV-2 infection. TCRdb reprocessed the 5' RACE reads with MiXCR, giving one entry per CDR3 protein. The sample includes tens of thousands of distinct CDR3 sequences, around 9.3% seen only once; the top ten take more than 3%. Sequencing was performed on whole blood, taken at baseline. The source of these receptors is an adult who was a healthcare worker with PCR-confirmed SARS-CoV-2 infection or an uninfected control (not recorded which). Each CDR3 is given with its conserved first and last residue. The order of the fields is clone size, J gene, V gene, D gene, CDR3 protein, CDR3 DNA. The D gene is left open where the match is weak. Only some rows state a clone size, as once, few, many or a class for expanded clones.

>NA|TRBJ2-1|TRBV12-5|TRBD1
CASGLVRSGQGQSEQFF
TGTGCTAGTGGTTTGGTAAGATCGGGACAGGGGCAGAGTGAGCAGTTCTTC
>NA|TRBJ1-5|TRBV12-3/TRBV12-4|NA
CASSFGQTEDQPQHF
TGTGCCAGCAGTTTCGGACAAACGGAGGATCAGCCCCAGCATTTT
>few|TRBJ2-1|TRBV6-1|NA
CASSLQGGWANEQFF
TGTGCCAGCAGTCTACAGGGCGGTTGGGCCAATGAGCAGTTCTTC
>NA|TRBJ2-5|TRBV24-1|TRBD2
CATSDRTSGKETQYF
TGTGCCACCAGTGACAGGACTAGCGGAAAAGAGACCCAGTACTTC
>many|TRBJ1-2|TRBV27|NA
CASSFTGATRGYTF
TGTGCCAGCAGTTTTACCGGGGCGACGAGAGGCTACACCTTC
>many|TRBJ2-3|TRBV11-1|NA
CASSLLPTDTQYF
TGTGCCAGCAGCCTCCTACCGACAGATACGCAGTATTTT
>NA|TRBJ2-7|TRBV29-1|TRBD2
CSVEQAGGVYEQYF
TGCAGCGTTGAACAGGCGGGAGGTGTCTACGAGCAGTACTTC
>many|TRBJ1-2|TRBV7-2|TRBD1
CASSNFGQGGYGYTF
TGTGCCAGCAGCAACTTTGGACAGGGTGGATATGGCTACACCTTC
>few|TRBJ2-7|TRBV27|NA
CASSSNYRSYEQYF
TGTGCCAGCAGTTCCAACTACAGGTCCTACGAGCAGTACTTC
>few|TRBJ1-2|TRBV3-1|NA
CASSLEAGGYTF
TGTGCCAGCAGCCTTGAAGCGGGGGGCTACACCTTC
>few|TRBJ2-7|TRBV7-8|NA
CASTWGPTYEQYF
TGTGCCAGTACCTGGGGTCCTACCTACGAGCAGTACTTC
>few|TRBJ2-1|TRBV6-5|NA
CASSYSSRVGNEQFF
TGTGCCAGCAGTTACTCGAGCAGGGTGGGAAATGAGCAGTTCTTC
>many|TRBJ2-7|TRBV20-1|NA
CSARDGDMQYF
TGCAGTGCTAGAGATGGGGACATGCAGTACTTC
>NA|TRBJ2-5|TRBV7-9|TRBD1
CASSLVLGQGAETQYF
TGTGCCAGCAGCTTAGTCTTGGGACAGGGGGCCGAGACCCAGTACTTC
>many|TRBJ1-1|TRBV3-1|NA
CASSQADRNTEAFF
TGTGCCAGCAGCCAAGCGGACAGGAACACTGAAGCTTTCTTT
>NA|TRBJ1-5|TRBV12-3/TRBV12-4|TRBD1
CASSPFGQGGVPQHF
TGTGCCAGCAGTCCCTTTGGACAGGGGGGGGTGCCCCAGCATTTT
>few|TRBJ2-2|TRBV9|TRBD1
CASSVAGQGSTGELFF
TGTGCCAGCAGCGTAGCGGGACAGGGTTCAACCGGGGAGCTGTTTTTT
>many|TRBJ2-1|TRBV20-1|TRBD2
CSARASGGFSYNEQFF
TGCAGTGCTAGGGCTAGCGGGGGGTTCTCCTACAATGAGCAGTTCTTC
>many|TRBJ2-3|TRBV5-1|NA
CASGYTSTDTQYF
TGCGCCAGCGGATATACGAGCACAGATACGCAGTATTTT
>NA|TRBJ1-1|TRBV11-2|TRBD1
CASSFKLVTGGAMNTEAFF
TGTGCCAGCAGCTTCAAGCTCGTGACAGGGGGAGCCATGAACACTGAAGCTTTCTTT
>few|TRBJ2-4|TRBV19|NA
CASSTGIIAKNIQYF
TGTGCCAGTAGTACAGGGATTATAGCCAAAAACATTCAGTACTTC
>NA|TRBJ1-6|TRBV30|NA
CAWSLPNWVNSPLHF
TGTGCCTGGAGCCTCCCAAATTGGGTAAATTCACCCCTCCACTTT
>NA|TRBJ1-6|TRBV2|TRBD1
CASRGDSLVVSLHF
TGTGCCAGCAGGGGGGACAGTCTGGTTGTGTCCCTCCACTTT
>many|TRBJ2-7|TRBV27|TRBD2
CASSPQRGSYEQYF
TGTGCCAGCAGTCCCCAGCGGGGCTCCTACGAGCAGTACTTC
>many|TRBJ2-5|TRBV30|NA
CAWSRDLQETQYF
TGTGCCTGGAGTAGGGACTTACAAGAGACCCAGTACTTC
>many|TRBJ1-5|TRBV5-1|NA
CASSLSGESNQPQHF
TGCGCCAGCAGCTTGTCGGGGGAAAGCAATCAGCCCCAGCATTTT
>NA|TRBJ2-2|TRBV5-4|NA
CASSGGTNTGELFF
TGTGCCAGCAGCGGGGGGACGAACACCGGGGAGCTGTTTTTT
>few|TRBJ1-5|TRBV13|NA
CASSLRAGQPQHF
TGTGCCAGCAGCTTACGGGCCGGACAGCCCCAGCATTTT
>NA|TRBJ1-5|TRBV19|NA
CASSIGRQPQHF
TGTGCCAGTAGTATAGGGAGACAGCCCCAGCATTTT
>NA|TRBJ2-6|TRBV3-1|NA
CASSQVAGGAGANVLTF
TGTGCCAGCAGCCAAGTCGCCGGGGGCGCTGGGGCCAACGTCCTGACTTTC
>NA|TRBJ2-3|TRBV7-8|TRBD2
CASSLDRVAGSLTDTQYF
TGTGCCAGCAGCTTAGATCGAGTAGCGGGAAGTCTCACAGATACGCAGTATTTT
>many|TRBJ1-1|TRBV12-5|NA
CASALKREAFF
TGTGCTAGTGCCTTAAAGAGAGAAGCTTTCTTT
>few|TRBJ2-2|TRBV24-1|TRBD1
CATSDKDREKAGELFF
TGTGCCACCAGTGACAAGGACAGGGAAAAGGCCGGGGAGCTGTTTTTT
>few|TRBJ1-5|TRBV12-3/TRBV12-4|NA
CASSTLTGPNQPQHF
TGTGCCAGCAGTACCTTAACAGGGCCCAATCAGCCCCAGCATTTT
>many|TRBJ2-6|TRBV9|TRBD1
CASSDTGAGANVLTF
TGTGCCAGCAGCGACACAGGGGCTGGGGCCAACGTCCTGACTTTC
>NA|TRBJ2-3|TRBV18|NA
CASSPDLKGYTQYF
TGTGCCAGCTCTCCCGACTTGAAAGGTTATACGCAGTATTTT
>few|TRBJ2-7|TRBV5-6|NA
CASSLGGAGGQYF
TGTGCCAGCAGCTTGGGGGGCGCCGGAGGGCAGTACTTC
>few|TRBJ2-7|TRBV6-2/TRBV6-3|TRBD2
CASREVLAGRHEQYF
TGTGCCAGCAGAGAGGTCCTAGCGGGAAGGCACGAGCAGTACTTC
>many|TRBJ1-5|TRBV20-1|NA
CSGRISNQPQHF
TGCAGTGGCAGGATTAGCAATCAGCCCCAGCATTTT
>few|TRBJ2-3|TRBV12-3/TRBV12-4|NA
CASSRLRGGRSTDTQYF
TGTGCCAGCAGTCGCCTCCGTGGCGGAAGAAGCACAGATACGCAGTATTTT
>NA|TRBJ1-3|TRBV12-3/TRBV12-4|NA
CASNAWGSGNTIYF
TGTGCCAGCAACGCCTGGGGCTCTGGAAACACCATATATTTT
>NA|TRBJ1-1|TRBV3-1|TRBD1
CASSQRTGITEAFF
TGTGCCAGCAGCCAACGGACAGGGATCACAGAAGCTTTCTTT
>NA|TRBJ2-1|TRBV5-4|TRBD1
CASSRDRANNEQFF
TGTGCCAGCAGCCGTGACAGGGCTAACAATGAGCAGTTCTTC
>few|TRBJ2-2|TRBV12-3/TRBV12-4|NA
CASTRGDAGELFF
TGTGCCAGCACCCGAGGGGACGCCGGGGAGCTGTTTTTT
>many|TRBJ2-5|TRBV9|NA
CASSVRDGTKVTQYF
TGTGCCAGCAGCGTCCGGGACGGCACTAAAGTGACCCAGTACTTC
>few|TRBJ1-4|TRBV7-6|NA
CASSLQPAGGGLFF
TGTGCCAGCAGCTTACAACCAGCGGGAGGGGGACTGTTTTTT
>many|TRBJ1-4|TRBV5-1|NA
CASTRGHGEKLFF
TGCGCCAGCACCCGGGGGCATGGTGAAAAACTGTTTTTT
>many|TRBJ1-1|TRBV6-1|NA
CASSEAVGDTEAFF
TGTGCCAGCAGTGAAGCGGTAGGGGATACTGAAGCTTTCTTT
>many|TRBJ2-1|TRBV25-1|NA
CASSPAGRRSEQFF
TGTGCCAGCAGCCCGGCGGGTAGACGGAGTGAGCAGTTCTTC